These 11 T cell receptor beta chains were all obtained from the same sample, sequenced in a study of T cells in Graves' hyperthyroidism and ophthalmopathy. Amplified TCR beta CDR3 regions came from RNA transcripts. HTBI primers were used for first-round RT-PCR of the TCR CDR3. TCRdb itself ran the multiplex PCR reads through MiXCR, one entry per CDR3 protein. The sample has hundreds of thousands of distinct CDR3 sequences; 14% are singletons. Sequencing used blood. The source of these receptors is a young woman with Graves' hyperthyroidism.

This clonotype was observed at least ten times. This chain joins TRBV6-1 and TRBJ2-3, with 8 bases matching TRBD2. Germline CDR1 is MNHNS and CDR2 is SASEGT. J lost 3 bases, V lost 8 bases, and 10 bases had no gene match. CDR3 length: 15 amino acids. The CDR3 loop is CASARREVGTDTQYF. In DNA form, the CDR3 reads TGTGCCAGCGCTCGGCGGGAGGTTGGGACAGATACGCAGTATTTT.

A few counts support this clonotype. The chain links TRBV6-5 to TRBJ1-6; D gene unclear. V gave up 0 bases and J gave up 2 bases, with 11 bases separating them. Germline V lookup: CDR1 MNHEY, CDR2 SVGAGI. The CDR3 has 17 residues. The CDR3 region has the DNA TGTGCCAGCAGTTACTCGACGGCGAGGCCCTATAATTCACCCCTCCACTTT. Its protein product is CASSYSTARPYNSPLHF.

The chain joins TRBV18 to TRBJ1-5; D remains ambiguous. V lost 4 bases to trimming and J lost 7 bases, with 11 bases between them. CDR1 is KGHSH, CDR2 LQKENI, per germline. The CDR3 spans 13 residues. In DNA form, the CDR3 reads TGTGCCAGCTCACAACTTTCGATGCAGCCCCAGCATTTT. Its translation: CASSQLSMQPQHF.

Comments on this clonotype: A clone one base away is much larger, so this may be a read error. The rearrangement joins TRBV28 to TRBJ2-1; 10 nucleotides line up with TRBD2. Trimming removed 5 bases from V and 3 bases from J; junction bases left unmatched: 7. CDR3 size: 16 residues. Germline CDR1 MDHEN, CDR2 SYDVKM. Here the CDR3 reads CASSPPSGSYYNEQFF. The CDR3 DNA is TGTGCCAGCAGTCCCCCTAGCGGGAGCTACTACAATGAGCAGTTCTTC.

This clonotype was observed a handful of times. This chain links TRBV6-1 with TRBJ2-1, with 8 bases aligning to TRBD2. This CDR3 contains 14 residues. V was pared by 8 bases and J by 5 bases, with 8 bases of the junction left unmatched. The germline V gene encodes CDR1 MNHNS and CDR2 SASEGT. CDR3 DNA: TGTGCCAGCCGGGCGGGAGGTACAGACAATGAGCAGTTCTTC. It yields the protein CASRAGGTDNEQFF.

There are many counts of this clonotype. This sequence joins TRBV20-1 and TRBJ2-7; D may be TRBD2 (5 bases). The CDR3 runs 15 residues. The V gene's germline CDR1 is DFQATT and CDR2 SNEGSKA (reference sequence). V was shortened by 0 bases and J by 4 bases, with 16 bases between the two germline ends. DNA of the CDR3: TGCAGTGCTAGAGATTGGGGTGGGAGTGGGTACGAGCAGTACTTC. Protein product: CSARDWGGSGYEQYF.

This clonotype has a count of ten or more. The chain uses TRBV11-3 and TRBJ2-7; TRBD2 matches at 7 bases. With V trimmed by 5 bases and J by 4 bases, 8 bases remained unmatched. The V gene's germline CDR1 is SGHNT and CDR2 YENEEA. The CDR3 totals 14 residues. The CDR3 DNA follows: TGTGCCAGCAGCATACGCGGCGGGGGATACGAGCAGTACTTC. This sequence encodes CASSIRGGGYEQYF.

This chain joins TRBV29-1 and TRBJ2-1; D is unresolved. Trimming pared 0 bases from V and 3 bases from J, leaving 9 bases between. The CDR3 totals 14 residues. Germline lookup yields CDR1 SQVTM and CDR2 ANQGSEA. The CDR3 DNA follows: TGCAGCGTTGAAGATAATTGGGGCTACAATGAGCAGTTCTTC. It encodes CSVEDNWGYNEQFF.

Comment on this clonotype: The CDR3 carries no conserved terminal phenylalanine or tryptophan, so it likely arises from a read error. The V call is TRBV28, the J call TRBJ1-2; no reliable D call. The V gene's germline CDR1 is MDHEN and CDR2 SYDVKM. The CDR3 has 14 residues. The V gene lost 3 bases and the J gene lost 0 bases, with 8 bases spanning the gap. The CDR3 DNA sequence: TGTGCCAGCAGTTTTTATCAGGCTAACTATGGCTACACCCTC. Translated, it gives CASSFYQANYGYTL.

There are many counts of this clonotype. This chain joins TRBV7-8 and TRBJ2-1, with D unresolved. CDR1 is SGHVS and CDR2 is FQNEAQ in the germline V gene. The CDR3 is 15 amino acids. Trimming stripped 8 bases from V and 8 bases from J, with 22 bases between. The CDR3 nucleotides are TGTGCCAGCTTCCACGGGCGTTGGTCCGACGATGAGCAGTTCTTC. Translating gives CASFHGRWSDDEQFF.

This clonotype was found many times. The chain is built from TRBV18 and TRBJ2-3; the D gene is possibly TRBD1 (5 bases). Germline V gene data show CDR1 as KGHSH and CDR2 as LQKENI. The V end lost 1 base, the J end lost 3 bases, and 8 bases lay between the germline ends. The CDR3 runs to 14 residues. The CDR3: CASSPQQETDTQYF. Here the CDR3 DNA reads TGTGCCAGCTCACCACAACAGGAAACAGATACGCAGTATTTT. The complete variable domain, with remaining parts taken from reference TRBV18 and TRBJ2-3, reads NAGVMQNPRHLVRRRGQEARLRCSPMKGHSHVYWYRQLPEEGLKFMVYLQKENIIDESGMPKERFSAEFPKEGPSILRIQQVVRGDSAAYFCASSPQQETDTQYFGPGTRLTVL.